Below are 27 T cell receptor beta chains sequenced from a single sample in a study of T cell responses to AZD1222 COVID-19 vaccine. Libraries were prepared by immunoSEQ multiplex PCR; TCRdb keeps only in-frame clonotypes and omits some of them. The sample yields under 140,000 clones, around 90% seen once. Sequencing was performed on peripheral blood, taken on day 0 of AZD1222 vaccination. The receptors derive from an adult in good health.

The chain links TRBV2 to TRBJ2-7, with TRBD2 matching over 16 bases. V lost 2 bases to trimming and J lost 7 bases; unmatched junction nucleotides: 8. In germline, CDR1 is SNHLY, CDR2 FYNNEI. The CDR3 is 17 amino acids. This CDR3 is CASSEKGTSGGAWEQYF. CDR3 sequence (DNA): TGTGCCAGCAGTGAAAAAGGGACTAGCGGGGGGGCTTGGGAGCAGTACTTC.

V gene TRBV30 combines with J gene TRBJ2-3; 7 bases match TRBD2. Germline V gene lookup returns CDR1 GTSNPN and CDR2 SVGIG (reference sequence). CDR3 size: 16 residues. After removal of 0 bases from V and 2 bases from J, the junction contained 8 bases not matched to a gene. CDR3 in DNA: TGTGCCTGGAGTGTCGTGGGGACTACCTTCACAGATACGCAGTATTTT. This translates into CAWSVVGTTFTDTQYF. The whole variable domain, filled in from reference TRBV30 and TRBJ2-3, reads SQTIHQWPATLVQPVGSPLSLECTVEGTSNPNLYWYRQAAGRGLQLLFYSVGIGQISSEVPQNLSASRPQDRQFILSSKKLLLSDSGFYLCAWSVVGTTFTDTQYFGPGTRLTVL.

The chain links TRBV19 to TRBJ1-5; perhaps TRBD1 as D (6 bases). Trimming removed 5 bases at V and 5 bases at J, with 10 bases between. Per the germline V gene, CDR1 is LNHDA and CDR2 is SQIVND (reference sequence). CDR3 size: 13 residues. This CDR3 reads CASSWDTDQPQHF. DNA for the CDR3: TGTGCCAGTAGTTGGGACACGGATCAGCCCCAGCATTTT.

This chain links TRBV28 with TRBJ1-2; D is possibly TRBD1 (6 bases). CDR3 length equals 14 residues. The V and J ends lost 3 bases and 4 bases respectively, with 12 bases between them. Germline V CDR1 and CDR2: MDHEN, SYDVKM. The CDR3 here is CASSFSGEGYGYTF. The CDR3 DNA reads TGTGCCAGCAGTTTTTCAGGGGAGGGCTATGGCTACACCTTC.

This rearrangement joins TRBV9 to TRBJ2-1; 12 bases align to TRBD2. The CDR3 sequence is 15 residues long. With 3 bases clipped from V and 6 bases from J, the junction kept 4 bases outside the gene matches. Germline-derived CDR1 and CDR2 are SGDLS and YYNGEE. The CDR3 loop is CASSGLAGAVNEQFF. The CDR3 DNA reads as TGTGCCAGCAGCGGACTAGCGGGGGCCGTCAATGAGCAGTTCTTC.

This clone was seen a single time. The chain is built from TRBV5-1 and TRBJ1-1; TRBD1 is a possible D gene (5 bases). Per the germline V gene, CDR1 is SGHRS and CDR2 is YFSETQ. The CDR3 loop spans 15 amino acids. Deletions cut 0 bases from V and 7 bases from J, with 16 bases between. The CDR3 bases are TGCGCCAGCAGCTTGGCGGGACTAGGAGGGGATGAAGCTTTCTTT. Its translation is CASSLAGLGGDEAFF. The entire variable domain, with the rest obtained from reference TRBV5-1 and TRBJ1-1, is as follows: KAGVTQTPRYLIKTRGQQVTLSCSPISGHRSVSWYQQTPGQGLQFLFEYFSETQRNKGNFPGRFSGRQFSNSRSEMNVSTLELGDSALYLCASSLAGLGGDEAFFGQGTRLTVV.

The genes are TRBV5-1 and TRBJ1-1; TRBD1 is a possible D gene (5 bases). Trimming stripped 0 bases from V and 4 bases from J, with 10 bases between. The CDR3 spans 14 residues. Germline V lookup: CDR1 SGHRS, CDR2 YFSETQ. The CDR3: CASSLDRIITEAFF. CDR3 bases: TGCGCCAGCAGCTTGGACAGGATTATCACTGAAGCTTTCTTT.

The genes are TRBV5-1 and TRBJ1-5, with 11 bases matching TRBD1. CDR1 SGHRS and CDR2 YFSETQ come from the germline V gene. V dropped 0 bases and J dropped 5; count of bases not matched to a gene: 1. This CDR3 is 15 amino acids long. The CDR3 loop is CASSLGTGGHQPQHF. DNA for the CDR3: TGCGCCAGCAGCTTGGGGACAGGGGGCCATCAGCCCCAGCATTTT.

This clone was seen more than once but under ten times. The chain joins TRBV28 to TRBJ1-5; D is perhaps TRBD1 (5 bases). This CDR3 is 14 amino acids long. Trimming removed 7 bases at V and 7 bases at J, with 17 bases between. Germline V gene sequence: CDR1 MDHEN, CDR2 SYDVKM. The DNA for the CDR3 is TGTGCCAGCACCCTCGCGGCCGGGGGGCAGCCCCAGCATTTT. The encoded protein is CASTLAAGGQPQHF.

This clone was seen once. The gene calls are TRBV6-5 and TRBJ1-2, with D uncertain. The CDR3 loop spans 13 amino acids. Germline lookup yields CDR1 MNHEY and CDR2 SVGAGI. Trimming removed 1 base from V and 2 bases from J, with 5 bases in between. The CDR3 is CASSYWQNYGYTF. CDR3 in DNA: TGTGCCAGCAGTTACTGGCAGAACTATGGCTACACCTTC.

The chain is built from TRBV10-3 and TRBJ2-1; unclear D gene. With 6 bases removed from V and 1 base from J, the gap between germline ends came to 16 bases. Per the germline V gene, CDR1 is ENHRY and CDR2 is SYGVKD. This CDR3 region has 16 residues. In nucleotides, the CDR3 is TGTGCCATCAGCACCTTGGACCCCTGGTCCTACAATGAGCAGTTCTTC. This encodes CAISTLDPWSYNEQFF.

The J gene is TRBJ1-1, the V gene TRBV11-3, with a possible D match to TRBD1 (6 bases). Trimming took 0 bases from V and 5 from J, leaving 10 bases between them. Per germline, CDR1 SGHNT and CDR2 YENEEA. There are 14 residues in the CDR3. The CDR3 is CASSLEGAPTEAFF. CDR3 nucleotides: TGTGCCAGCAGCTTAGAGGGGGCGCCTACTGAAGCTTTCTTT.

The chain recombines TRBV6-5 with TRBJ1-2, with 7 bases matching TRBD1. The CDR3 spans 13 residues. Per the germline V gene, CDR1 is MNHEY and CDR2 is SVGAGI. Trimming at V came to 6 bases and at J to 2 bases, leaving 3 bases not matched to a gene. CDR3 bases: TGTGCCAGCAGCCCGGACAGGAACTATGGCTACACCTTC. It encodes CASSPDRNYGYTF.

This chain connects TRBV14 to TRBJ1-1; no definite D call. The germline CDR1 and CDR2 sequences are SGHDN and FVKESK. CDR3 length: 17 residues. Trimming removed 4 bases from V and 4 bases from J, with 22 bases in between. The DNA for the CDR3 is TGTGCCAGCAGCCCGAGAAATTCACACCCCCAGGCCACTGAAGCTTTCTTT. It is translated as CASSPRNSHPQATEAFF.

The V call is TRBV5-5, the J call TRBJ1-2; 9 bases fit TRBD1. Germline values: CDR1 SGHKS, CDR2 YYEKEE (reference sequence). V lost 3 bases to trimming and J lost 7 bases; unmatched junction nucleotides: 4. This CDR3 region has 13 residues. The CDR3 DNA reads as TGTGCCAGCAGCTCTACAGGGGGCTTTGGCTACACCTTC. This encodes CASSSTGGFGYTF.

This sequence joins TRBV9 and TRBJ2-3, with D possibly TRBD1 on 6 matching bases. Trimming left V 3 bases short and J 0 bases short, with 14 bases between. Germline values: CDR1 SGDLS, CDR2 YYNGEE. The CDR3 spans 16 residues. As DNA, the CDR3 is TGTGCCAGCAGCGGGGGGCTGGGGCGTAGCACAGATACGCAGTATTTT. It codes for CASSGGLGRSTDTQYF.

CDR3 protein: CASKQKETQYF. The CDR3 DNA sequence: TGTGCCAGCAAACAGAAAGAGACCCAGTACTTC. This chain links TRBV6-5 with TRBJ2-5; D call uncertain. Germline loops: CDR1 MNHEY, CDR2 SVGAGI. Trimming stripped 7 bases from V and 3 bases from J, with 6 bases between. The CDR3 has 11 residues.

This chain uses TRBV9 with TRBJ2-3; 8 nucleotides match TRBD2. The V segment lost 0 bases and the J segment 2 bases; nucleotides outside the gene matches: 8. This CDR3 contains 17 residues. CDR1 is SGDLS and CDR2 is YYNGEE in the germline V gene. CDR3 coding DNA: TGTGCCAGCAGCGTAGGCCCCCCAGCGGGGGCCACAGATACGCAGTATTTT. It is translated as CASSVGPPAGATDTQYF.

The V and J genes are TRBV15 and TRBJ2-2, with TRBD1 matching 8 bases. Germline lookup yields CDR1 LNHNV and CDR2 YYDKDF (reference sequence). This CDR3 region has 16 residues. The ends lost 3 bases at V and 6 bases at J; junction bases unmatched: 9. The CDR3 DNA reads as TGTGCCACCAGCAGGGCGCAGGGGGCGGCGGCCGGGGAGCTGTTTTTT. Protein product: CATSRAQGAAAGELFF.

The chain links TRBV6-5 to TRBJ2-1; possible D gene TRBD2, 5 bases. Trimming removed 3 bases from V and 6 bases from J, with 15 bases in between. The CDR3 is 15 residues long. CDR1 and CDR2 (germline): MNHEY, SVGAGI. This CDR3 reads CASSYRLGSGNEQFF. CDR3 DNA sequence: TGTGCCAGCAGTTATAGATTAGGGAGTGGCAATGAGCAGTTCTTC.

J is TRBJ1-1 and V is TRBV29-1; 7 bases agree with TRBD1. The length of the CDR3 is 11 residues. Losses at the gene ends were 7 bases for V and 7 bases for J; bases not matched to a gene: 6. Germline assignment: CDR1 SQVTM and CDR2 ANQGSEA. The CDR3 sequence: CSEQGLGEAFF. The CDR3 DNA is TGCAGCGAACAGGGGTTGGGTGAAGCTTTCTTT.

The CDR3: CASTRVEGRAYGYTF. The DNA for the CDR3 is TGTGCCAGCACCCGGGTCGAGGGACGAGCCTATGGCTACACCTTC. This chain connects TRBV6-5 to TRBJ1-2; D is perhaps TRBD1 (5 bases). Per the germline V gene, CDR1 is MNHEY and CDR2 is SVGAGI. V lost 7 bases, J lost 4 bases, and 19 bases lay in between. This CDR3 is built from 15 residues.

The rearrangement links TRBV6-5 to TRBJ2-1; D gene ambiguous. V was pared by 7 bases and J by 6 bases, with 13 bases between. The CDR3 is made up of 13 amino acids. Germline V gene lookup returns CDR1 MNHEY and CDR2 SVGAGI. The CDR3 DNA sequence: TGTGCCAGCAACTCCGGACCGACCAATGAGCAGTTCTTC. Protein sequence: CASNSGPTNEQFF.

This chain connects TRBV10-2 to TRBJ1-2; D might be TRBD1 (5 bases). Per the germline V gene, CDR1 is WSHSY and CDR2 is SAAADI. The CDR3 has 12 residues. The V end was cut by 4 bases, the J end by 3 bases, with 6 bases between. CDR3 in DNA: TGCGCCAGCAGTGGGGGCGACTATGGCTACACCTTC. This codes for CASSGGDYGYTF.

This clone was recorded only once. V gene TRBV6-6 combines with J gene TRBJ1-2, with no clear D. Trimming cost V 6 bases and J 8 bases, with 22 bases left between them. The CDR3 runs 15 residues. CDR1 is MNHNY and CDR2 is SVGAGI in the germline V gene (reference sequence). Written as DNA, the CDR3 is TGTGCCAGCAGCCCAAATCCCGGTTCAGCCTTAGGCTACACCTTC. This sequence encodes CASSPNPGSALGYTF.

The J gene is TRBJ1-2, the V gene TRBV28; 10 bases line up with TRBD1. The CDR3 has 15 residues. Trimming cost V 8 bases and J 4 bases; bases outside gene matches: 10. Germline lookup yields CDR1 MDHEN and CDR2 SYDVKM. In nucleotides, the CDR3 is TGTGCCAGCGCCCCCCGGACAGGGGGACGCTATGGCTACACCTTC. Protein sequence: CASAPRTGGRYGYTF.

The CDR3 nucleotides are TGTGCCAGCAGTAAGGACAGGGAGTACGAGCAGTACTTC. Its translation: CASSKDREYEQYF. The chain employs TRBV28 and TRBJ2-7, with TRBD1 matching 8 bases. V shed 5 bases, J shed 4 bases, and the junction held 4 bases outside the gene matches. The CDR3 is 13 residues long. Germline CDR1 is MDHEN and CDR2 is SYDVKM.